This TCR beta chain was found in a study of blood T cell repertoires in COVID-19. Study in general: From the United States, Italy and Spain came samples of acute and convalescent COVID-19. Nucleic acid was either cDNA or gDNA, and it came from T cells, B-cell-depleted T cells, or PBMCs.

V shed 2 bases, J shed 1 base, and the junction held 7 bases outside the gene matches. The germline V gene has CDR1 SGHVS and CDR2 FNYEAQ. The CDR3 runs 18 residues. As originally analysed: Cell counts per sample came from amplifying reference gene primers. Here immunoSEQ multiplex PCR was the method, and the copy in TCRdb shows in-frame clones only, minus some. Clone size and V and J calls were adopted from that table, with D and trimming inferred from the DNA. The sample lists about 250,000 clones; around 88% were seen once. The chain joins TRBV7-6 to TRBJ2-3, with 12 bases matching TRBD2. The sequenced sample was peripheral blood. The clonotype originates from a man aged 35-49 years with active or convalescent COVID-19. The CDR3 DNA reads as TGTGCCAGCAGCTTACAGCTGCGGACTAGCGGGGGCACAGATACGCAGTATTTT. Its protein product is CASSLQLRTSGGTDTQYF.